One and the same sample provided the 20 T cell receptor beta chains below, sequenced in a study of Ad26.COV2.S vaccination and SARS-CoV-2 variants. The data were produced by immunoSEQ multiplex PCR, yet TCRdb's version contains in-frame clones alone and is incomplete. The table lists 120,000 to 150,000 clones, about nine tenths of them singletons. Sequenced here: peripheral blood, sampled after recovery from COVID-19. Receptor source: a human donor who had recovered from COVID-19.

Written as DNA, the CDR3 is TGTGCCAGCAGCTTTGTGACAGGGGGGATTGAAGCTTTCTTT. Amino acid sequence: CASSFVTGGIEAFF. This chain links TRBV7-9 with TRBJ1-1; 9 bases match TRBD1. The germline gives CDR1 SEHNR, CDR2 FQNEAQ (reference sequence). Germline trimming cut 3 bases from V and 7 bases from J; bases unmatched to any gene: 6. The CDR3 has 14 residues.

The chain carries TRBV11-2 and TRBJ2-7; 10 bases fit TRBD1. The V segment lost 0 bases and the J segment 3 bases; nucleotides outside the gene matches: 2. The CDR3 is made up of 15 amino acids. Germline CDR1 and CDR2: SGHAT and FQNNGV. The CDR3 DNA is TGTGCCAGCAGCTTAGAGACAGGGGGCCTCTACGAGCAGTACTTC. This encodes CASSLETGGLYEQYF.

The gene calls are TRBV18 and TRBJ2-7, with D possibly being TRBD1 (6 bases). CDR1 KGHSH and CDR2 LQKENI come from the germline V gene. Trimming took 3 bases from V and 2 from J, leaving 17 bases between them. The CDR3 is made up of 16 amino acids. The CDR3 loop reads CASSPHEPTGPYEQYF. The CDR3 nucleotides are TGTGCCAGCTCACCTCATGAACCGACAGGCCCCTACGAGCAGTACTTC.

The genes are TRBV6-4 and TRBJ2-1, with 8 bases that match TRBD1. The germline gives CDR1 MRHNA, CDR2 SNTAGT. The junction had 15 bases not matched to a gene; V was cut back by 5 bases and J by 9 bases. The CDR3 is 16 amino acids. The CDR3 DNA sequence: TGTGCCAGCAGTAATCCACCGGGACAGGTGAAGTGTGAGCAGTTCTTC. This sequence encodes CASSNPPGQVKCEQFF.

The rearrangement joins TRBV24-1 to TRBJ2-1; no definite D call. Deletions cut 1 base from V and 6 bases from J, with 6 bases between. The CDR3 covers 13 residues. CDR1 is KGHDR and CDR2 is SFDVKD in the germline V gene. As DNA, the CDR3 is TGTGCCACCAGTGATTTTGACCTCAATGAGCAGTTCTTC. It codes for CATSDFDLNEQFF.

The chain carries TRBV28 and TRBJ2-7; TRBD1 is a possible D gene (5 bases). Germline-derived CDR1 and CDR2 are MDHEN and SYDVKM. The CDR3 totals 13 residues. The V and J ends lost 5 bases and 2 bases respectively, with 10 bases between them. This chain's CDR3 is CASSRPGTYEQYF. The CDR3, as DNA: TGTGCCAGCAGTCGTCCAGGGACCTACGAGCAGTACTTC.

This chain uses TRBV5-1 with TRBJ2-1; 9 bases line up with TRBD2. After removal of 2 bases from V and 2 bases from J, the junction contained 8 bases not matched to a gene. CDR3 length: 17 residues. Germline CDR1 reads SGHRS; CDR2 reads YFSETQ. Here the CDR3 reads CASSFAVRGGPYNEQFF. The CDR3 region has the DNA TGCGCCAGCAGCTTTGCCGTGCGGGGGGGCCCCTACAATGAGCAGTTCTTC. The full variable domain, its missing parts supplied by reference TRBV5-1 and TRBJ2-1, is KAGVTQTPRYLIKTRGQQVTLSCSPISGHRSVSWYQQTPGQGLQFLFEYFSETQRNKGNFPGRFSGRQFSNSRSEMNVSTLELGDSALYLCASSFAVRGGPYNEQFFGPGTRLTVL.

The chain links TRBV7-8 to TRBJ2-7; D possibly corresponds to TRBD2 (5 bases). This CDR3 region has 13 residues. V lost 5 bases to trimming and J lost 3 bases, with 11 bases between them. The germline CDR1 and CDR2 sequences are SGHVS and FQNEAQ. The CDR3 DNA sequence: TGTGCCAGCAGCCCCCGGAGCGGCTACGAGCAGTACTTC. Translating gives CASSPRSGYEQYF.

This chain uses TRBV19 with TRBJ2-1; TRBD2 might be the D (5 bases). Germline lookup yields CDR1 LNHDA and CDR2 SQIVND (reference sequence). The CDR3 totals 13 residues. Trimming pared 3 bases from V and 9 bases from J, leaving 12 bases between. The CDR3 DNA reads as TGTGCCAGTAGTATCGGGGAATACGGTGAGCAGTTCTTC. Protein sequence: CASSIGEYGEQFF.

The chain combines TRBV7-2 with TRBJ2-1, with 10 positions matching TRBD1. Germline CDR1 reads SGHTA; CDR2 reads FQGNSA. V lost 6 bases and J lost 8; bases outside the gene matches: 7. This CDR3 comprises 14 residues. CDR3 coding DNA: TGTGCCAGCAGTGGACAGGGGGTGGCCGATGAGCAGTTCTTC. It codes for CASSGQGVADEQFF.

The gene calls are TRBV4-1 and TRBJ2-1; 8 bases align to TRBD1. The J segment lost 7 bases and the V segment lost 1 base, leaving 6 bases of the junction unmatched. Looked up from germline, CDR1 is MGHRA and CDR2 is YSYEKL. The CDR3 contains 15 residues. CDR3 region: CASSQVGTGDNEQFF. CDR3 sequence (DNA): TGCGCCAGCAGCCAAGTTGGGACAGGAGATAATGAGCAGTTCTTC.

The gene calls are TRBV28 and TRBJ1-2; maybe TRBD1 (5 bases). The germline V gene has CDR1 MDHEN and CDR2 SYDVKM. V was trimmed by 6 bases and J by 1 base, leaving 15 bases between them. This CDR3 comprises 15 residues. The CDR3 bases are TGTGCCAGCAGGTCCACGGGACGGAGTAACTATGGCTACACCTTC. Protein product: CASRSTGRSNYGYTF.

The chain recombines TRBV7-2 with TRBJ2-7; D unclear. Trimming cost V 3 bases and J 2 bases, with 26 bases left between them. CDR3 size: 19 residues. CDR1 is SGHTA, CDR2 FQGNSA, per germline. CDR3 amino acids: CASSLRIQSMNDETYEQYF. CDR3 nucleotides: TGTGCCAGCAGCTTGCGAATACAGAGCATGAACGATGAAACCTACGAGCAGTACTTC.

This chain uses TRBV7-2 with TRBJ2-7, with a weak D call TRBD2 (6 bases). The CDR3 sequence is 17 residues long. The V gene lost 1 base and the J gene lost 2 bases, with 18 bases spanning the gap. Germline CDR1 is SGHTA and CDR2 is FQGNSA. CDR3 coding DNA: TGTGCCAGCAGCTTAGGTGGGAGGATAGGCAGCCCCTACGAGCAGTACTTC. Protein product: CASSLGGRIGSPYEQYF.

The J gene is TRBJ1-2, the V gene TRBV14; maybe TRBD1 (5 bases). Trimming removed 1 base from V and 6 bases from J, with 12 bases in between. Germline V gives CDR1 SGHDN, CDR2 FVKESK. This CDR3 has 14 residues. CDR3 loop: CASSQVGDSDGYTF. The CDR3 region has the DNA TGTGCCAGCAGCCAAGTTGGTGACAGCGATGGCTACACCTTC.

The rearrangement links TRBV9 to TRBJ2-1; TRBD1 matches 7 bases. This CDR3 has 16 amino acids. J gave up 6 bases and V 0 bases, and 9 bases lay outside the gene matches. CDR1 is SGDLS and CDR2 is YYNGEE in the germline V gene. The CDR3 DNA follows: TGTGCCAGCAGCGTAGGTGGACAGGCCAGCCCCAATGAGCAGTTCTTC. This sequence encodes CASSVGGQASPNEQFF.

The rearrangement uses TRBV21-1 and TRBJ1-4. TRBV21-1 is flagged as a pseudogene. CDR3 length: 17 amino acids. CDR3 in amino acids: CASSKVRGPGENEKLFF. DNA for the CDR3: TGTGCCAGCAGCAAAGTCCGGGGTCCCGGGGAGAATGAAAAACTGTTTTTT.

J is TRBJ1-1 and V is TRBV19; D remains ambiguous. Trimming left V 9 bases short and J 2 bases short, with 7 bases between. The CDR3 covers 11 residues. The germline V gene encodes CDR1 LNHDA and CDR2 SQIVND (reference sequence). CDR3 protein: CASTHNTEAFF. In DNA form, the CDR3 reads TGTGCCAGCACGCATAACACTGAAGCTTTCTTT.

The chain uses TRBV2 and TRBJ2-1; D possibly corresponds to TRBD2 (6 bases). The CDR3 totals 15 residues. Germline V gene data show CDR1 as SNHLY and CDR2 as FYNNEI. Trimming shortened V by 8 bases and J by 0 bases, and 14 bases separated the two germline ends. DNA for the CDR3: TGTGCCAGCTCGCAAACGGGGGTCTCCTACAATGAGCAGTTCTTC. Translated, it gives CASSQTGVSYNEQFF. The full variable domain, its missing parts supplied by reference TRBV2 and TRBJ2-1, is EPEVTQTPSHQVTQMGQEVILRCVPISNHLYFYWYRQILGQKVEFLVSFYNNEISEKSEIFDDQFSVERPDGSNFTLKIRSTKLEDSAMYFCASSQTGVSYNEQFFGPGTRLTVL.

This clone was detected a few times. This chain connects TRBV6-5 to TRBJ1-5, with D tentatively TRBD1 (6 bases). Between the trimmed V and J ends, which lost 2 bases and 7 bases, there was a span of 9 bases. Germline loops: CDR1 MNHEY, CDR2 SVGAGI. This CDR3 has 13 amino acids. CDR3 nucleotides: TGTGCCAGCAGTTACATAGGGGGGCAGCCCCAGCATTTT. Its protein product is CASSYIGGQPQHF.